This T cell receptor beta chain was sequenced in a study of breast tumors, draining lymph nodes, adjacent tissues. General observations from the study: Tumor T cell lymph node origin was a supported hypothesis, not proven. Findings are consistent with lymph node origin and intratumoral expansion of most tumor T cells.

By sample fraction, this clonotype is medium-sized. Its target is not known. Each CDR3 protein gets one entry after TCRdb re-called the multiplex PCR reads with MiXCR. The table includes more than 80,000 distinct CDR3 sequences, about 30% detected once. Trimming at V came to 0 bases and at J to 4 bases, leaving 5 bases not matched to a gene. The germline V gene has CDR1 DFQATT and CDR2 SNEGSKA (reference sequence). The CDR3 has 15 residues. The lymph nodes were axillary draining lymph nodes from breast cancer patients. Material: axillary lymph node tissue. The chain couples TRBV20-1 to TRBJ2-1; TRBD1 matches at 8 bases. This TCR was sampled from a female donor with breast cancer. Some clones in this sample may be carry-over from other donors' samples. The CDR3 DNA sequence: TGCAGTGCTAGAGAGGACAGGGCGGGATACAATGAGCAGTTCTTC. Translating gives CSAREDRAGYNEQFF.